These 6 T cell receptor beta chains were all obtained from the same sample, sequenced in a study. One entry per CDR3 protein, called by TCRdb with MiXCR from the 5' RACE reads. The sample lists roughly 8,500 distinct CDR3 sequences; 27% were seen once. Sequencing was carried out using naive CD4+ T cells sorted from a lymph node. Subset of the sample: naive CD4+ T cells, CD4+CD45RA+CD25-. Receptors originate from a female donor with breast cancer.

This clonotype was picked up many times. This chain joins TRBV7-3 and TRBJ2-3, with D unclear. The CDR3 runs 13 residues. CDR1 is SGHTA and CDR2 is FQGTGA in the germline V gene. V was shortened by 1 base and J by 2 bases, with 4 bases between the two germline ends. The CDR3 protein is CASSLSSTDTQYF. DNA for the CDR3: TGTGCCAGCAGCTTAAGTTCCACAGATACGCAGTATTTT. The complete variable domain, with remaining parts taken from reference TRBV7-3 and TRBJ2-3, reads GAGVSQTPSNKVTEKGKYVELRCDPISGHTALYWYRQSLGQGPEFLIYFQGTGAADDSGLPNDRFFAVRPEGSVSTLKIQRTERGDSAVYLCASSLSSTDTQYFGPGTRLTVL.

There are many counts of this clonotype. V gene TRBV7-8 combines with J gene TRBJ2-4, with 8 bases matching TRBD2. Germline V gene data show CDR1 as SGHVS and CDR2 as FQNEAQ. CDR3 size: 15 residues. The ends lost 4 bases at V and 9 bases at J; junction bases unmatched: 11. The CDR3 loop is CASSSGLAQRGIQYF. The CDR3 region has the DNA TGTGCCAGCAGCTCCGGACTAGCCCAAAGGGGCATTCAGTACTTC.

This clonotype is medium-sized by share. V and J are TRBV6-5 and TRBJ1-5, with D perhaps matching TRBD1 (5 bases). Trimming shortened V by 4 bases and J by 2 bases, and 9 bases separated the two germline ends. The CDR3 has 14 amino acids. Looked up from germline, CDR1 is MNHEY and CDR2 is SVGAGI. The CDR3 reads CASSLGGGNQPQHF. DNA for the CDR3: TGTGCCAGCAGTTTGGGGGGTGGCAATCAGCCCCAGCATTTT.

This clonotype is medium-sized (0.01 to 0.1%) by share. This chain connects TRBV5-1 to TRBJ2-7; D ambiguous. The V gene lost 0 bases and the J gene lost 0 bases, with 7 bases spanning the gap. Germline CDR1 is SGHRS and CDR2 is YFSETQ. CDR3 length: 14 residues. The CDR3 protein is CASSLEVYSYEQYF. In DNA, the CDR3 is TGCGCCAGCAGCTTGGAGGTTTACTCCTACGAGCAGTACTTC.

This clonotype is medium-sized. The V and J genes are TRBV4-2 and TRBJ1-2, with TRBD1 as a possible D gene (5 bases). CDR1 and CDR2 (germline): LGHNA, YNFKEQ. V gave up 0 bases and J gave up 4 bases, with 15 bases separating them. This CDR3 is 16 amino acids long. CDR3 amino acids: CASSQDSYRGGYGYTF. Here the CDR3 DNA reads TGTGCCAGCAGCCAAGACAGTTATAGGGGTGGCTATGGCTACACCTTC.

The V gene is TRBV5-1, the J gene TRBJ1-2; no firm D call. The V gene's germline CDR1 is SGHRS and CDR2 YFSETQ. CDR3 size: 11 residues. Trimming shortened V by 4 bases and J by 6 bases, and 7 bases separated the two germline ends. CDR3 coding DNA: TGCGCCAGCAGCCCCGGGGATGGCTACACCTTC. As protein: CASSPGDGYTF.